The clone carrying this T cell receptor (beta chain) was seen many times. Its cognate antigen is unknown. Between the trimmed V and J ends, which lost 6 bases and 2 bases, there was a span of 13 bases. The length of the CDR3 is 15 residues. This sample is drawn from a study of T-cell reconstitution after alpha-beta-depleted transplantation in children. Study-wide points: The study reportedly traced alpha-beta T cells about two months after transplant to several hundred expanded graft clones.

Library preparation (for TCRbeta) was performed with unique molecular identifiers. Using its own MiXCR run on the PCR reads, TCRdb lists one record per CDR3 protein. The sample carries about 180,000 distinct CDR3 sequences, 11% recorded once. The gene calls are TRBV12-3 or TRBV12-4 and TRBJ2-2, with D possibly being TRBD2 (5 bases). This specimen was PBMCs, taken before TCRalphabeta/CD19-depleted stem cell transplant. The origin of this receptor is a boy aged 2 to 10 with acute myeloid leukemia, due to receive a stem cell transplant. Written as DNA, the CDR3 is TGTGCCAGCAGCCTTGACGGGATTAACACCGGGGAGCTGTTTTTT. It encodes CASSLDGINTGELFF.